The TCR beta chain under discussion was sequenced for a study of T cell responses to AZD1222 COVID-19 vaccine. About the study: Second-dose intervals of approximately 4 or approximately 12 weeks were pooled.

V dropped 7 bases and J dropped 0 bases, with 18 bases sitting between them. Germline V gives CDR1 LNHDA, CDR2 SQIVND (reference sequence). The CDR3 is made up of 17 amino acids. TCRdb's table, derived via immunoSEQ multiplex PCR, lists solely in-frame clones and lacks some. The top ten clones hold 1.6% of a sample with roughly 140,000 clones, 75% to 90% of them seen once. This specimen was peripheral blood, taken on day 0 of AZD1222 vaccination. The receptor was isolated from an adult in good health. This sequence joins TRBV19 and TRBJ1-4; D call uncertain. CDR3: CASNFGLYKATNEKLFF. The DNA for the CDR3 is TGTGCCAGTAATTTCGGACTATACAAGGCAACTAATGAAAAACTGTTTTTT.